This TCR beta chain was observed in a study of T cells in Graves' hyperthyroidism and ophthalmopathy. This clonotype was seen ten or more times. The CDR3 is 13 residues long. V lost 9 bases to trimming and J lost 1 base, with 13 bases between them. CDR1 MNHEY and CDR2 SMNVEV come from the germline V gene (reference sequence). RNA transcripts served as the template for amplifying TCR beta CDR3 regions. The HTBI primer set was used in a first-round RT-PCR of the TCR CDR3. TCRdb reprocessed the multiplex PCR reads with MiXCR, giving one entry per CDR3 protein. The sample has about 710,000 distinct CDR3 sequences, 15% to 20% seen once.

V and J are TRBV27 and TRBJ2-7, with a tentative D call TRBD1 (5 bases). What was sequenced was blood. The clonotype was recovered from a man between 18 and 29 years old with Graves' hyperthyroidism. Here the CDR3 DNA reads TGTGCCAGTCAGAGGACACGGTCCTACGAGCAGTACTTC. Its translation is CASQRTRSYEQYF.